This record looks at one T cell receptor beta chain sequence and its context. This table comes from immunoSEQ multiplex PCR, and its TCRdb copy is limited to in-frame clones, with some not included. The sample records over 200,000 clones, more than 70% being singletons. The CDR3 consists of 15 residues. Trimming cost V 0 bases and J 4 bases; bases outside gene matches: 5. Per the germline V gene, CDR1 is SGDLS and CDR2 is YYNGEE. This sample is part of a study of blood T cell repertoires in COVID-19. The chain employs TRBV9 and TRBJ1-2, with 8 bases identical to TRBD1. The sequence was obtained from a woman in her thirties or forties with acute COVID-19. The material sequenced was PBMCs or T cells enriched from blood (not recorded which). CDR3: CASSVGSGGSYGYTF. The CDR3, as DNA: TGTGCCAGCAGCGTAGGGTCAGGGGGCAGCTATGGCTACACCTTC.